This T cell receptor (beta chain) is drawn from a study of OX40 agonist ivuxolimab in advanced cancers. On the study more broadly: Those enrolled were 82.7% male, with a mean age of around 60 years and ages from 23 to 79. Three individuals attained partial responses, comprising one hepatocellular carcinoma case and two cutaneous melanoma cases.

At cycle 4 day 1, cycle 7 day 1, and baseline, blood was sampled. Profiling relied on immunoSEQ multiplex PCR, and the TCRdb table lists in-frame clones only, not all of them. The table includes about 32,000 clones, 81% detected once. V dropped 4 bases and J dropped 10 bases, with 20 bases sitting between them. The CDR3 contains 16 residues. Germline CDR1 reads LGHNA; CDR2 reads YSLEER. The sample consisted of CD4+ or CD8+ T cells sorted from blood, taken in a trial of the OX40 agonist ivuxolimab. The sequence derives from an adult with an advanced solid tumor such as melanoma, head and neck, liver or kidney cancer. This chain links TRBV4-3 with TRBJ1-6; D is unresolved. The CDR3 region is CASSLWRGGSVSPLHF. The CDR3 DNA sequence: TGCGCCAGCAGCCTCTGGCGTGGAGGGTCCGTCTCACCCCTCCACTTT.